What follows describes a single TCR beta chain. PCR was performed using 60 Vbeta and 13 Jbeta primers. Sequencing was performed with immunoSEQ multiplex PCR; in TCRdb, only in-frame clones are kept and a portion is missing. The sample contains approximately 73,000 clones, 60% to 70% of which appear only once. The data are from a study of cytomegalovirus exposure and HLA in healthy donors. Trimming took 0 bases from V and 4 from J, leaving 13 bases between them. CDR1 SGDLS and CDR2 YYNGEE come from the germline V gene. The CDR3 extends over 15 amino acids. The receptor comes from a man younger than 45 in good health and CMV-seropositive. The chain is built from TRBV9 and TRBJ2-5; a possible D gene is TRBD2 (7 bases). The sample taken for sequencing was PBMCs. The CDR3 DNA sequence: TGTGCCAGCAGCGTAGAGGGGGGGTTGGGAGAGACCCAGTACTTC. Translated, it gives CASSVEGGLGETQYF.